The 12 T cell receptor beta chains in this list originate from one sample, sequenced in a study of blood T cells in healthy people across ages. It was with a sample-barcoded 5' primer and a J-beta primer mix that a second PCR of roughly 7 to 12 cycles was run. TCRdb called the 5' RACE reads again in MiXCR, with one record for every CDR3 protein. The sample records around 970,000 distinct CDR3 sequences, just over 50% being singletons. Sample: blood. These receptors all stem from a woman aged 60-75 years in good health.

This clonotype was seen a handful of times. The chain joins TRBV29-1 to TRBJ2-3; D tentatively reads TRBD1 or TRBD2 (7 bases each). This CDR3 has 16 residues. CDR1 SQVTM and CDR2 ANQGSEA come from the germline V gene. The V end was cut by 7 bases, the J end by 0 bases, with 20 bases between. CDR3 loop: CSAGGGDSPSTDTQYF. Written as DNA, the CDR3 is TGCAGCGCTGGGGGAGGGGACAGTCCTAGCACAGATACGCAGTATTTT.

This clonotype has only a few counts. The rearrangement uses TRBV24-1 and TRBJ2-7; 10 bases align to TRBD2. The CDR3 length is 13 residues. Unmatched junction bases numbered 4, after V lost 6 bases and J lost 6 bases. The germline V gene encodes CDR1 KGHDR and CDR2 SFDVKD. The CDR3 DNA follows: TGTGCCACCAGTAGCGGGAGGGCCGGCGAGCAGTACTTC. Translation: CATSSGRAGEQYF.

CDR3 nucleotides: TGTGCCAGCAGTCCCCAGACAGGCATTAATGAAAAACTGTTTTTT. It translates to CASSPQTGINEKLFF. V usage is TRBV27 and J usage is TRBJ1-4; TRBD1 is a possible D gene (6 bases). CDR1 and CDR2 (germline): MNHEY, SMNVEV (reference sequence). V lost 5 bases, J lost 4 bases, and 14 bases lay in between. The CDR3 is 15 amino acids.

There are a few counts of this clonotype. This chain links TRBV7-2 with TRBJ2-1, with 8 bases fitting TRBD2. V lost 5 bases to trimming and J lost 1 base; unmatched junction nucleotides: 4. The CDR3 runs to 15 residues. Germline-derived CDR1 and CDR2 are SGHTA and FQGNSA. CDR3 DNA sequence: TGTGCCAGCAGCCTGAGCGGGAGATCCTACAATGAGCAGTTCTTC. Encoded protein: CASSLSGRSYNEQFF.

This clonotype was picked up a small number of times. This sequence joins TRBV4-1 and TRBJ2-7, with D possibly being TRBD1 (5 bases). CDR3 length: 14 residues. With 1 base removed from V and 2 bases from J, the gap between germline ends came to 9 bases. Looked up from germline, CDR1 is MGHRA and CDR2 is YSYEKL. The CDR3 here is CASSQAGKPYEQYF. CDR3 nucleotides: TGCGCCAGCAGCCAAGCAGGGAAGCCCTACGAGCAGTACTTC.

The DNA for the CDR3 is TGTGCCAGCAGCCAAGATTTCGGTCGGCTAGCGGGAAGTAACAATGAGCAGTTCTTC. Protein product: CASSQDFGRLAGSNNEQFF. This chain links TRBV4-2 with TRBJ2-1; 9 bases fit TRBD2. The CDR3 is 19 amino acids. Germline V CDR1 and CDR2: LGHNA, YNFKEQ. After removal of 0 bases from V and 5 bases from J, the junction contained 14 bases not matched to a gene.

The rearrangement joins TRBV29-1 to TRBJ1-2, with a possible D match to TRBD1 (5 bases). Trimming stripped 5 bases from V and 6 bases from J, with 16 bases between. The CDR3 covers 13 residues. Germline V gene lookup returns CDR1 SQVTM and CDR2 ANQGSEA. In nucleotides, the CDR3 is TGCAGCGTTCTTCCCCCGACAGAGAATGGCTACACCTTC. This encodes CSVLPPTENGYTF.

The chain recombines TRBV12-3 or TRBV12-4 with TRBJ2-1, with 10 bases aligning to TRBD2. The CDR3 contains 13 residues. With V trimmed by 6 bases and J by 6 bases, 2 bases remained unmatched. CDR3 nucleotides: TGTGCCAGCAGGGGACTAGCGTCCAATGAGCAGTTCTTC. As protein: CASRGLASNEQFF.

This chain joins TRBV12-3 or TRBV12-4 and TRBJ2-3; the D is unclear. This CDR3 has 15 amino acids. V lost 6 bases and J 0 bases, leaving 13 bases between the germline ends. The CDR3 sequence is CASSIPQGSTDTQYF. The CDR3 nucleotides are TGTGCCAGCAGCATTCCACAAGGTAGCACAGATACGCAGTATTTT.

The chain carries TRBV24-1 and TRBJ2-2; the match to TRBD1 covers 8 bases. The J segment lost 6 bases and the V segment lost 3 bases, leaving 8 bases of the junction unmatched. CDR1 is KGHDR and CDR2 is SFDVKD in the germline V gene. The CDR3 runs 16 residues. This CDR3 is CATSDPGQGWAGELFF. In DNA form, the CDR3 reads TGTGCCACCAGTGATCCAGGACAGGGTTGGGCCGGGGAGCTGTTTTTT.

J is TRBJ1-4 and V is TRBV2, with TRBD1 matching over 10 bases. This CDR3 has 18 amino acids. Unmatched junction bases numbered 12, after V lost 0 bases and J lost 8 bases. Per the germline V gene, CDR1 is SNHLY and CDR2 is FYNNEI. Written as DNA, the CDR3 is TGTGCCAGCAGTGAAGCGGGACAGGGGACTCTCTTTGGGGAAAAACTGTTTTTT. Translated, it gives CASSEAGQGTLFGEKLFF.

The chain recombines TRBV7-2 with TRBJ2-3; a weak D match, TRBD2 (6 bases). V shed 5 bases and J shed 2 bases, with 14 bases lying between them. The CDR3 loop spans 15 amino acids. The V gene's germline CDR1 is SGHTA and CDR2 FQGNSA. The CDR3 bases are TGTGCCAGCAGCCTTGTCGGGAGACCCACAGATACGCAGTATTTT. Amino acids: CASSLVGRPTDTQYF.